These 27 T cell receptor beta chains came from one sample sequenced in a study of OX40 agonist ivuxolimab in advanced cancers. TCRdb keeps only in-frame clones here, not all; method: immunoSEQ multiplex PCR. The sample includes tens of thousands of clones, approximately 83% of them seen just once. The source was CD4+ or CD8+ T cells sorted from blood, collected in a trial of the OX40 agonist ivuxolimab. These receptors were obtained from an adult with an advanced solid tumor such as melanoma, head and neck, liver or kidney cancer.

This chain uses TRBV27 with TRBJ1-5, with 10 nucleotides matching TRBD1. The CDR3 loop spans 15 amino acids. J gave up 5 bases and V 7 bases, and 8 bases lay outside the gene matches. Germline assignment: CDR1 MNHEY and CDR2 SMNVEV (reference sequence). The CDR3 sequence: CASTVTGGLDQPQHF. CDR3 nucleotide sequence: TGTGCCAGCACCGTGACAGGGGGCCTCGATCAGCCCCAGCATTTT.

The chain uses TRBV7-9 and TRBJ1-4, with D unclear. This CDR3 has 13 amino acids. V was shortened by 5 bases and J by 8 bases, with 12 bases between the two germline ends. CDR1 and CDR2 (germline): SEHNR, FQNEAQ (reference sequence). CDR3 DNA sequence: TGTGCCAGCAGCCCCGGACCTCCCGAAAAACTGTTTTTT. Translated: CASSPGPPEKLFF.

The chain employs TRBV29-1 and TRBJ2-7, with D perhaps TRBD1 (5 bases). The V end was cut by 4 bases, the J end by 3 bases, with 10 bases between. CDR1 is SQVTM and CDR2 is ANQGSEA in the germline V gene. This CDR3 is 12 amino acids long. This CDR3 is CSVGDSVYEQYF. CDR3 in DNA: TGCAGCGTTGGAGACAGCGTCTACGAGCAGTACTTC.

V gene TRBV9 combines with J gene TRBJ2-5; D is unresolved. The J call may be wrong; the DNA end is better matched by TRBJ2-7. The CDR3 has 14 residues. Germline CDR1 and CDR2: SGDLS and YYNGEE. The CDR3 is CASSVGAENYEQYF. CDR3 sequence (DNA): TGTGCCAGCAGCGTAGGGGCGGAGAACTACGAGCAGTACTTC.

This chain links TRBV27 with TRBJ2-7, with 9 bases aligning to TRBD1. CDR1 and CDR2 (germline): MNHEY, SMNVEV (reference sequence). Trimming cost V 5 bases and J 2 bases; bases outside gene matches: 13. This CDR3 has 17 residues. The CDR3, as DNA: TGTGCCAGCAGTCGAAGGGGACAGGGCCCATTAACCTACGAGCAGTACTTC. This codes for CASSRRGQGPLTYEQYF.

J is TRBJ2-5 and V is TRBV6-1; a possible D gene is TRBD1 (6 bases). The assigned J gene may be wrong: the sequence end matches TRBJ2-7 better. Germline V gene lookup returns CDR1 MNHNS and CDR2 SASEGT. The CDR3 totals 16 residues. The CDR3 loop reads CASSEALLGALYEQYF. CDR3 bases: TGTGCCAGCAGTGAAGCGCTTCTGGGGGCCCTCTACGAGCAGTACTTC.

This clone was seen only once. The CDR3 DNA is TGTGCCAGCAGCCAAGATCACACCACAGATACGCAGTATTTT. Translation gives CASSQDHTTDTQYF. The chain employs TRBV4-2 and TRBJ2-3; D ambiguous. Germline CDR1 is LGHNA and CDR2 is YNFKEQ. The CDR3 contains 14 residues. V was cut by 0 bases and J by 2 bases, with 6 bases left in between.

This chain uses TRBV15 with TRBJ1-1, with D hard to call. The CDR3 is 15 residues long. V was clipped by 0 bases and J by 7 bases, with 15 bases between them. Germline CDR1 reads LNHNV; CDR2 reads YYDKDF (reference sequence). CDR3 coding DNA: TGTGCCACCAGCAGAGATGGGTTGTTAGGTGGTGAAGCTTTCTTT. Its translation: CATSRDGLLGGEAFF.

The chain uses TRBV7-2 and TRBJ1-3; the D gene is possibly TRBD1 (5 bases). V dropped 5 bases and J dropped 8 bases, with 16 bases sitting between them. The germline V gene encodes CDR1 SGHTA and CDR2 FQGNSA. The CDR3 contains 14 residues. In nucleotides, the CDR3 is TGTGCCAGCAGCCCGGGACTTGGGAGGGACACCATATATTTT. This codes for CASSPGLGRDTIYF.

The chain joins TRBV4-1 to TRBJ2-7; no definite D call. Germline CDR1 MGHRA, CDR2 YSYEKL. The CDR3 is made up of 14 amino acids. The germline V and J ends were trimmed by 1 base and 2 bases, with 9 bases remaining between them. This chain's CDR3 is CASSQVSGTYEQYF. The CDR3 DNA follows: TGCGCCAGCAGCCAAGTTTCAGGAACCTACGAGCAGTACTTC.

This chain connects TRBV6-5 to TRBJ2-7, with D tentatively TRBD1 (6 bases). Germline CDR1 and CDR2: MNHEY and SVGAGI. CDR3 size: 15 residues. V was trimmed by 7 bases and J by 5 bases, leaving 21 bases between them. CDR3 DNA sequence: TGTGCCAGCAAGAAAACATCAGGGGAGCTCCACGAGCAGTACTTC. Translated, it gives CASKKTSGELHEQYF.

The chain combines TRBV27 with TRBJ1-6; no clear D. The CDR3 spans 15 residues. The germline gives CDR1 MNHEY, CDR2 SMNVEV (reference sequence). The V and J ends lost 7 bases and 3 bases respectively, with 13 bases between them. The CDR3 protein is CASTELGLYNSPLHF. The CDR3 DNA sequence: TGTGCCAGCACGGAACTTGGCCTCTATAATTCACCCCTCCACTTT.

The V call is TRBV7-9, the J call TRBJ1-5; D ambiguous. The V gene lost 5 bases and the J gene lost 2 bases, with 13 bases spanning the gap. Per the germline V gene, CDR1 is SEHNR and CDR2 is FQNEAQ (reference sequence). The CDR3 length is 15 residues. Here the CDR3 reads CASSPLPLGNQPQHF. The DNA for the CDR3 is TGTGCCAGCAGCCCCCTCCCCCTGGGCAATCAGCCCCAGCATTTT.

V is TRBV6-5 and J is TRBJ2-7; 7 bases match TRBD1. Germline assignment: CDR1 MNHEY and CDR2 SVGAGI. The V segment lost 2 bases and the J segment 3 bases; nucleotides outside the gene matches: 4. The CDR3 covers 14 residues. The CDR3 spells CASSYRDSHYEQYF. The CDR3 DNA reads TGTGCCAGCAGTTACCGGGACAGTCACTACGAGCAGTACTTC.

The gene calls are TRBV4-1 and TRBJ2-3; D gene uncertain. V was pared by 3 bases and J by 6 bases, with 7 bases between. Germline CDR1 is MGHRA and CDR2 is YSYEKL. CDR3 length: 12 residues. The CDR3 nucleotides read TGCGCCAGCAGCCACCGAGAGGATACGCAGTATTTT. It specifies CASSHREDTQYF.

DNA for the CDR3: TGTGCCAGCAGCCAAATTAGGAATGAGCAGTTCTTC. Translated, it gives CASSQIRNEQFF. The chain employs TRBV7-2 and TRBJ2-1; D is uncertain. The CDR3 has 12 residues. Germline V gives CDR1 SGHTA, CDR2 FQGNSA. With 5 bases removed from V and 7 bases from J, the gap between germline ends came to 9 bases.

The chain combines TRBV2 with TRBJ2-2; D unresolved. This CDR3 has 13 residues. From germline, CDR1 is SNHLY and CDR2 FYNNEI. V was shortened by 1 base and J by 8 bases, with 8 bases between the two germline ends. CDR3 protein: CASSEGPSGELFF. The CDR3 bases are TGTGCCAGCAGTGAAGGCCCGAGTGGGGAGCTGTTTTTT.

The genes are TRBV4-1 and TRBJ2-2; the D gene could be TRBD1 or TRBD2 (5 bases each). Germline-derived CDR1 and CDR2 are MGHRA and YSYEKL. The length of the CDR3 is 13 residues. V lost 0 bases to trimming and J lost 6 bases, with 5 bases between them. CDR3 loop: CASSQEGPGELFF. DNA of the CDR3: TGCGCCAGCAGCCAAGAGGGACCCGGGGAGCTGTTTTTT.

J is TRBJ2-7 and V is TRBV6-6; D might be TRBD1 (6 bases). Germline V gene lookup returns CDR1 MNHNY and CDR2 SVGAGI (reference sequence). V was clipped by 2 bases and J by 1 base, with 15 bases between them. CDR3 length: 16 amino acids. The CDR3 loop is CASSYKMDSPSYEQYF. DNA of the CDR3: TGTGCCAGCAGTTACAAAATGGACAGCCCTTCCTACGAGCAGTACTTC.

This clone was recorded only once. The rearrangement joins TRBV18 to TRBJ2-7; D is uncertain. From germline, CDR1 is KGHSH and CDR2 LQKENI. The CDR3 loop spans 17 amino acids. Between the trimmed V and J ends, which lost 2 bases and 2 bases, there was a span of 19 bases. CDR3 loop: CASSPYDPDGSPYEQYF. The CDR3 DNA reads as TGTGCCAGCTCACCATACGATCCCGACGGGTCCCCCTACGAGCAGTACTTC.

This clone was observed a single time. V and J are TRBV10-3 and TRBJ2-2; 8 bases are a match to TRBD2. Unmatched junction bases numbered 6, after V lost 3 bases and J lost 6 bases. CDR1 and CDR2 from the germline V gene are ENHRY and SYGVKD. The CDR3 length is 15 residues. CDR3 sequence reads: CAISDSGGGAGELFF. CDR3 nucleotide sequence: TGTGCCATCAGTGACAGCGGGGGAGGGGCCGGGGAGCTGTTTTTT.

The V and J genes are TRBV5-6 and TRBJ2-1; TRBD2 is a possible D gene (6 bases). From germline, CDR1 is SGHDT and CDR2 YYEEEE. Trimming took 0 bases from V and 4 from J, leaving 11 bases between them. The CDR3 loop spans 15 amino acids. The CDR3 DNA is TGTGCCAGCAGCTTGGTCGGACGGGGGTACAATGAGCAGTTCTTC. It specifies CASSLVGRGYNEQFF.

V usage is TRBV6-5 and J usage is TRBJ2-3, with 8 bases matching TRBD1. Trimming removed 6 bases from V and 5 bases from J; junction bases left unmatched: 10. Germline V gene sequence: CDR1 MNHEY, CDR2 SVGAGI. The length of the CDR3 is 15 residues. In DNA form, the CDR3 reads TGTGCCAGCAGCCCCACGTCCACAGGGGGAGATACGCAGTATTTT. Amino acid sequence: CASSPTSTGGDTQYF.

This clone was picked up a small number of times. The V call is TRBV5-6, the J call TRBJ2-2; the match to TRBD2 covers 12 bases. V was pared by 0 bases and J by 7 bases, with 4 bases of the junction left unmatched. This CDR3 region has 16 residues. The germline CDR1 and CDR2 sequences are SGHDT and YYEEEE. The chain's CDR3 is CASSLELAGGLGELFF. Written as DNA, the CDR3 is TGTGCCAGCAGCTTGGAGCTAGCGGGGGGGCTCGGGGAGCTGTTTTTT.

The J gene is TRBJ1-5, the V gene TRBV4-1, with D possibly matching TRBD1 (5 bases). V gave up 1 base and J gave up 5 bases, with 9 bases separating them. CDR3 length: 14 amino acids. From germline, CDR1 is MGHRA and CDR2 YSYEKL. The CDR3 protein is CASSQGLGDQPQHF. The CDR3 DNA sequence: TGCGCCAGCAGCCAAGGGTTAGGGGATCAGCCCCAGCATTTT.

The chain carries TRBV28 and TRBJ2-7; D call uncertain. The germline V and J ends were trimmed by 3 bases and 2 bases, with 11 bases remaining between them. CDR3 size: 14 residues. In germline, CDR1 is MDHEN, CDR2 SYDVKM. The DNA of the CDR3 is TGTGCCAGCAGTTTGGGGTCTTCCCCCTACGAGCAGTACTTC. Translation: CASSLGSSPYEQYF.

The V call is TRBV9, the J call TRBJ1-5, with 7 positions matching TRBD1. The CDR3 extends over 14 amino acids. The trim removed 4 bases at V and 3 bases at J, leaving 4 bases unmatched. In germline, CDR1 is SGDLS, CDR2 YYNGEE. The CDR3 coding sequence is TGTGCCAGCAGCTCCGGGACAGACAATCAGCCCCAGCATTTT. Its protein is CASSSGTDNQPQHF.